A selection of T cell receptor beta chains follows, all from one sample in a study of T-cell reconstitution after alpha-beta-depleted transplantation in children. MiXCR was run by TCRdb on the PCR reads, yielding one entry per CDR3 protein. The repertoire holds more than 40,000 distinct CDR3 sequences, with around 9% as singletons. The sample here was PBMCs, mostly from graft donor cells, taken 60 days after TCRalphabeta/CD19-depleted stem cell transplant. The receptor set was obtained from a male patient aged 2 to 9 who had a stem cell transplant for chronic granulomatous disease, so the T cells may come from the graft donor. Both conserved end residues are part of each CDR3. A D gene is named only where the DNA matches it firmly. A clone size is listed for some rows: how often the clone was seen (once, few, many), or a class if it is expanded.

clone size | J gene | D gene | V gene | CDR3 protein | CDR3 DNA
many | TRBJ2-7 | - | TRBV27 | CASSFGAAPYEQYF | TGTGCCAGCAGTTTCGGTGCTGCGCCCTACGAGCAGTACTTC
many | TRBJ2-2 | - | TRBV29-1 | CSVSRGLAGSNTGELFF | TGCAGCGTGAGCAGGGGTTTAGCGGGTTCGAACACCGGGGAGCTGTTTTTT
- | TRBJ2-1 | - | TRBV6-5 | CASRDPNNEQFF | TGTGCCAGCAGGGACCCTAACAATGAGCAGTTCTTC
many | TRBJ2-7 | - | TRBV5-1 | CASSSQSYSYEQYF | TGCGCCAGCAGCTCACAGTCCTACTCCTACGAGCAGTACTTC
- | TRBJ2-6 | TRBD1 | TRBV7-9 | CASSPGTGAGANVLTF | TGTGCCAGCAGCCCGGGGACAGGGGCTGGGGCCAACGTCCTGACTTTC
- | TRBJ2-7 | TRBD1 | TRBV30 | CAWGTGGLREQYF | TGTGCCTGGGGGACAGGAGGACTTAGGGAGCAGTACTTC
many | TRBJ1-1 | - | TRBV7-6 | CASSLGMGNTEAFF | TGTGCCAGCAGCTTAGGGATGGGTAACACTGAAGCTTTCTTT
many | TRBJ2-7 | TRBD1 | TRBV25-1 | CASSGDRGSWDEQYF | TGTGCCAGCAGTGGGGACAGGGGGTCCTGGGACGAGCAGTACTTC
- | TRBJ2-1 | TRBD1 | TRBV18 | CASSRDRVGYNEQFF | TGTGCCAGCTCACGGGACAGGGTGGGCTACAATGAGCAGTTCTTC
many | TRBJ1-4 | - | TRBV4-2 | CASSQQGNEKLFF | TGTGCCAGCAGCCAACAGGGAAATGAAAAACTGTTTTTT
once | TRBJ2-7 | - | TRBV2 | CASTRGGYEQYF | TGTGCCAGCACAAGGGGGGGCTACGAGCAGTACTTC
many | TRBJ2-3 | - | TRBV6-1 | CASSIDRLSPDTQYF | TGTGCCAGCAGCATAGACAGGTTATCACCAGATACGCAGTATTTT
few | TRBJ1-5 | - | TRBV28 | CASSLQVHSNQPQHF | TGTGCCAGCAGTTTACAAGTACATAGCAATCAGCCCCAGCATTTT
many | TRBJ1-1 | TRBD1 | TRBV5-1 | CASSLAGQGARTEAFF | TGCGCCAGCAGCTTGGCGGGACAGGGGGCTAGAACTGAAGCTTTCTTT
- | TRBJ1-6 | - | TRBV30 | CAWKVLPYNSPLHF | TGTGCCTGGAAGGTTCTGCCCTATAATTCACCCCTCCACTTT
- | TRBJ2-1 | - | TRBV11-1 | CASSPGMASSRNEQFF | TGTGCCAGCAGCCCCGGGATGGCCAGCTCACGCAATGAGCAGTTCTTC
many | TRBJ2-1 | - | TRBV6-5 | CASSYSRRRSYNEQFF | TGTGCCAGCAGTTACTCGCGGCGACGCTCCTACAATGAGCAGTTCTTC
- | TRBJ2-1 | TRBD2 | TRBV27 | CASNPRGRDAAEQFF | TGTGCCAGCAATCCCCGCGGGAGGGACGCAGCTGAGCAGTTCTTC
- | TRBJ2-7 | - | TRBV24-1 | CATSDTGDSSYEQYF | TGTGCCACCAGTGATACAGGGGACTCCTCCTACGAGCAGTACTTC
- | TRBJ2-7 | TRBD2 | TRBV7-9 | CASSLPQGEGHYEQSF | TGTGCCAGCAGCTTACCCCAAGGGGAGGGCCACTACGAGCAGTCCTTC
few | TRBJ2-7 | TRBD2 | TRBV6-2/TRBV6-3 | CASSYSSRTTSGTYEQYF | TGTGCCAGCAGTTACTCGAGCAGGACGACTAGCGGGACCTACGAGCAGTACTTC
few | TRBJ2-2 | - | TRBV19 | CASIAGHLTGELFF | TGTGCCAGTATCGCGGGACACCTCACCGGGGAGCTGTTTTTT
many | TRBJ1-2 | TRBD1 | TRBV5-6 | CASSLGGQEGYTF | TGTGCCAGCAGTCTGGGGGGACAGGAGGGCTACACCTTC
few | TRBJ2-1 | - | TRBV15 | CATSAPGRGGDEQFF | TGTGCCACCAGCGCCCCGGGCAGGGGAGGCGATGAGCAGTTCTTC
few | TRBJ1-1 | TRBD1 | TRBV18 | CASSLRDRVAGTEAFF | TGTGCCAGCTCACTCCGGGACAGGGTTGCCGGCACTGAAGCTTTCTTT
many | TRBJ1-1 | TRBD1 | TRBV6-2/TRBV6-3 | CASSYQGAGEAFF | TGTGCCAGCAGTTACCAGGGGGCGGGTGAAGCTTTCTTT
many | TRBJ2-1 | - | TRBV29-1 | CSVGRPIGQFF | TGCAGCGTTGGGAGGCCTATTGGGCAGTTCTTC
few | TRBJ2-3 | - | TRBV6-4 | CASSDSAGTQYF | TGTGCCAGCAGTGACTCCGCGGGAACGCAGTATTTT
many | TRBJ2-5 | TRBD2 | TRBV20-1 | CSARDVAGNQETQYF | TGCAGTGCTAGAGACGTAGCGGGAAACCAAGAGACCCAGTACTTC
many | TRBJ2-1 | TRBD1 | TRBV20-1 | CSARDLTGAYNEQFF | TGCAGTGCTAGAGATCTCACAGGGGCGTACAATGAGCAGTTCTTC
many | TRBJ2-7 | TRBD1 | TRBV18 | CASSPGTGPFYEQYF | TGTGCCAGCTCACCTGGGACAGGACCTTTCTACGAGCAGTACTTC
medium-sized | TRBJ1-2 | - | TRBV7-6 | CASSPLTGGYTF | TGTGCCAGCAGCCCCCTAACTGGCGGCTACACCTTC
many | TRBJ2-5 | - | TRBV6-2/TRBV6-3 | CASSYPPIQLVMTQYF | TGTGCCAGCAGTTACCCCCCCATTCAACTAGTGATGACCCAGTACTTC
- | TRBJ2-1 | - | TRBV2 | CASSEMGFLSYNEQFF | TGTGCCAGCAGTGAGATGGGGTTCCTCTCCTACAATGAGCAGTTCTTC
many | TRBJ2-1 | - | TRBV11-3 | CASSLRNRDNEQFF | TGTGCCAGCAGCTTACGGAACAGGGACAATGAGCAGTTCTTC
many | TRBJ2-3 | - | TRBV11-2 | CASSLGWATDTQYF | TGTGCCAGCAGCTTAGGGTGGGCCACAGATACGCAGTATTTT
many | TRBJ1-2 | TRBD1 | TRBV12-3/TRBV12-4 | CASSSSQGAGGYTF | TGTGCCAGCAGCTCTTCCCAGGGGGCTGGTGGCTACACCTTC
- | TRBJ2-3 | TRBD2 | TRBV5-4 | CARFGTSGSTDTQYF | TGTGCCCGCTTTGGGACTAGCGGGAGCACAGATACGCAGTATTTT
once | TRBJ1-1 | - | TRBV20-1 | CSGLMNTEAFF | TGCAGTGGGTTGATGAACACTGAAGCTTTCTTT